This T cell receptor (beta chain) was identified in a study of identical twins. Study results and caveats: Findings depended on cross-sectional statistics rather than tracking the same donors. Memory repertoires lacked the insertion deficit that abundant cord blood beta clonotypes showed.

All donors were healthy, and all were Caucasian. Template switching, a step in the protocol, added a universal primer site, and cDNA carried unique molecular identifiers. In TCRdb, the 5' RACE reads were re-called with MiXCR into one record per CDR3 protein. In the table there are hundreds of thousands of distinct CDR3 sequences, 5.5% to 6.5% of which are singletons. Trimming left V 5 bases short and J 5 bases short, with 9 bases between. CDR1 is MNHEY, CDR2 SVGEGT, per germline. CDR3 length: 13 residues. This clonotype was found many times. Its matching antigen is unknown. The sequenced material came from naive T cells sorted from blood. The chain couples TRBV6-2 or TRBV6-3 to TRBJ2-2; D remains unclear. This sequence originates from a young man in good health. CDR3 sequence: CASSAVRTGELFF. The CDR3, as DNA: TGTGCCAGCAGTGCTGTAAGAACCGGGGAGCTGTTTTTT.